Shown below are 9 T cell receptor beta chains from a single sample sequenced in a study of blood T cell repertoires in COVID-19. Data came from immunoSEQ multiplex PCR; TCRdb stores just in-frame clones and leaves some out. The repertoire holds about 39,000 clones, with 65% to 85% as singletons. The sample taken for sequencing was peripheral blood. These TCRs come from a man aged 55-75 years in a cohort sampled during active COVID-19.

The chain links TRBV5-3 to TRBJ2-2; 9 bases are shared with TRBD2. TRBV5-3 has ORF status, its function being uncertain. The CDR3 totals 16 residues. After removal of 4 bases from V and 1 base from J, the junction contained 5 bases not matched to a gene. In DNA form, the CDR3 reads TGTGCCAGAAGCCCGCCTAGCGGGGAGAACACCGGGGAGCTGTTTTTT. Translated, it gives CARSPPSGENTGELFF.

This clone was picked up one time. V and J are TRBV10-3 and TRBJ1-2; TRBD1 matches at 9 bases. The CDR3 is 12 amino acids. V shed 6 bases, J shed 9 bases, and the junction held 5 bases outside the gene matches. The germline V gene has CDR1 ENHRY and CDR2 SYGVKD. CDR3: CAISRDRDRYTF. DNA for the CDR3: TGTGCCATCAGCCGGGACAGGGACCGCTACACCTTC.

The chain is built from TRBV28 and TRBJ2-3; 8 bases agree with TRBD1. The ends lost 5 bases at V and 5 bases at J; junction bases unmatched: 6. CDR3 size: 14 residues. The germline gives CDR1 MDHEN, CDR2 SYDVKM. CDR3 bases: TGTGCCAGCAGTGAGGACAGGGCGGAAGATACGCAGTATTTT. It translates to CASSEDRAEDTQYF.

The chain uses TRBV19 and TRBJ1-4; no clear D. The germline gives CDR1 LNHDA, CDR2 SQIVND (reference sequence). With 3 bases removed from V and 8 bases from J, the gap between germline ends came to 13 bases. The CDR3 has 14 amino acids. The DNA of the CDR3 is TGTGCCAGTAGTATCGGACTACCGGGAGAAAAACTGTTTTTT. Residues: CASSIGLPGEKLFF.

This clone was seen only a few times. V usage is TRBV7-9 and J usage is TRBJ2-5, with 9 positions matching TRBD1. The germline V gene has CDR1 SEHNR and CDR2 FQNEAQ (reference sequence). The V gene end was trimmed by 1 base and the J gene end by 4 bases; junction bases not matched to a gene: 4. The CDR3 runs to 15 residues. CDR3 sequence reads: CASSLGGTGRETQYF. As DNA, the CDR3 is TGTGCCAGCAGCTTAGGTGGGACAGGGCGAGAGACCCAGTACTTC. Looking up the rest from reference TRBV7-9 and TRBJ2-5 gives the full variable domain: DTGVSQNPRHKITKRGQNVTFRCDPISEHNRLYWYRQTLGQGPEFLTYFQNEAQLEKSRLLSDRFSAERPKGSFSTLEIQRTEQGDSAMYLCASSLGGTGRETQYFGPGTRLLVL.

V gene TRBV7-7 combines with J gene TRBJ2-1; 7 bases map to TRBD2. CDR1 and CDR2 from the germline V gene are SSHAT and FNYEAQ (reference sequence). J lost 7 bases, V lost 5 bases, and 2 bases had no gene match. The CDR3 has 12 amino acids. The CDR3 is CASSPGGNEQFF. The CDR3 nucleotides are TGTGCCAGCAGCCCCGGGGGGAATGAGCAGTTCTTC. The complete variable domain, with remaining parts taken from reference TRBV7-7 and TRBJ2-1, reads GAGVSQSPRYKVTKRGQDVTLRCDPISSHATLYWYQQALGQGPEFLTYFNYEAQPDKSGLPSDRFSAERPEGSISTLTIQRTEQRDSAMYRCASSPGGNEQFFGPGTRLTVL.

The genes are TRBV18 and TRBJ2-5; 9 bases agree with TRBD1. The trim removed 6 bases at V and 4 bases at J, leaving 12 bases unmatched. Germline-derived CDR1 and CDR2 are KGHSH and LQKENI. CDR3 length: 16 amino acids. This CDR3 reads CASSPRPTGGGETQYF. The CDR3 DNA sequence: TGTGCCAGCTCCCCCAGACCGACAGGGGGAGGAGAGACCCAGTACTTC. Together with reference TRBV18 and TRBJ2-5, the CDR3 gives the full variable domain: NAGVMQNPRHLVRRRGQEARLRCSPMKGHSHVYWYRQLPEEGLKFMVYLQKENIIDESGMPKERFSAEFPKEGPSILRIQQVVRGDSAAYFCASSPRPTGGGETQYFGPGTRLLVL.

V and J are TRBV6-6 and TRBJ1-6; a weak D match, TRBD1 (6 bases). V lost 6 bases and J lost 7, with 13 bases in between. From germline, CDR1 is MNHNY and CDR2 SVGAGI (reference sequence). The CDR3 is 14 residues long. In DNA form, the CDR3 reads TGTGCCAGCAGCATACAGGGAGAAAATTCACCCCTCCACTTT. Encoded protein: CASSIQGENSPLHF.

The chain carries TRBV24-1 and TRBJ2-1; 9 bases line up with TRBD1. V was pared by 3 bases and J by 9 bases, with 8 bases of the junction left unmatched. The CDR3 length is 15 residues. CDR1 KGHDR and CDR2 SFDVKD come from the germline V gene. The CDR3 is CATSDPRDRAGEQFF. The CDR3 nucleotides are TGTGCCACCAGTGATCCCCGGGACAGGGCCGGTGAGCAGTTCTTC.